A single T cell receptor beta chain is shown here with its context. Its antigen is unknown. Trimming pared 5 bases from V and 1 base from J, leaving 9 bases between. The CDR3 length is 13 residues. Per germline, CDR1 SGHRS and CDR2 YFSETQ. PCR employed 60 Vbeta and 13 Jbeta primers. Sequencing was performed with immunoSEQ multiplex PCR; in TCRdb, only in-frame clones are kept and a portion is missing. The sample lists about 160,000 clones; approximately 79% were seen once. These data are taken from a study of cytomegalovirus exposure and HLA in healthy donors. Across the whole study: Inside one of the first data releases sat roughly 80 million unique TCRs taken from HLA-typed donors. General study findings and limits: Later work associated roughly 15,000 TCR beta sequences with HLA alleles at 0.05 false discovery rate. CMV antigen specificity was confirmed in vitro for three CMV-associated chains. By a later analysis, the bulk of CMV-associated TCR beta chains appeared HLA-restricted.

The sequenced material came from PBMCs. The sequence derives from a man in his forties or fifties in good health and CMV-seropositive. The V gene is TRBV5-1, the J gene TRBJ2-5; perhaps TRBD1 as D (5 bases). The CDR3 DNA is TGCGCCAGCAGAAAGACAGCCCAAGAGACCCAGTACTTC. Protein sequence: CASRKTAQETQYF.